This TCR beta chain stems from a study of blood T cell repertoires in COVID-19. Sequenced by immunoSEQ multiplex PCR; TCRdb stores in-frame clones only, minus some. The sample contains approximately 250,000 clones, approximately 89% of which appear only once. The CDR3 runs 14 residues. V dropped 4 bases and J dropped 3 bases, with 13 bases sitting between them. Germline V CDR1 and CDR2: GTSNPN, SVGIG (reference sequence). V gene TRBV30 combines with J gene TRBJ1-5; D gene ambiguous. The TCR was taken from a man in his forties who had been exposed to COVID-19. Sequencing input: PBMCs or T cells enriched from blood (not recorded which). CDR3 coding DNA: TGTGCCTGGACCAAGGGAGCAACCAATCAGCCCCAGCATTTT. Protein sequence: CAWTKGATNQPQHF.